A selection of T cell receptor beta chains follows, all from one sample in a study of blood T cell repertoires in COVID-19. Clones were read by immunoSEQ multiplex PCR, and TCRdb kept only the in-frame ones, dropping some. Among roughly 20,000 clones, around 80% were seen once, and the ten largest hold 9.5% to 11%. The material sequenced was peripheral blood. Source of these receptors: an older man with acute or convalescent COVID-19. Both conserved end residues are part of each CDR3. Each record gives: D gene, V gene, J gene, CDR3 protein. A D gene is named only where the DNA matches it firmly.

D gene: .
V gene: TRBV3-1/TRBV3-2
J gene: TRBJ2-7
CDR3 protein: CASSQEGGWRTPSYEQYF

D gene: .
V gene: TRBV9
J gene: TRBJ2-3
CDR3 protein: CASSVWGVGDTDTQYF

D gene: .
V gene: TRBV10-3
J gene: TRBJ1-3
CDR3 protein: CAISLGVGNTIYF

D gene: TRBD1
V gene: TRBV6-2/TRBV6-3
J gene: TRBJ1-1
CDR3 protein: CASSYRQGRKSEAFF

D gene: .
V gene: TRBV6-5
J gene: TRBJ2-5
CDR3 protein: CASSYSRGVETQYF

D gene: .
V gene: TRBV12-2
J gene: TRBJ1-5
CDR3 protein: CASRFRAGGVSNQPQHF

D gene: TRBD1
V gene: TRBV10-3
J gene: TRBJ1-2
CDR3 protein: CAISGGLTGNYGYTF

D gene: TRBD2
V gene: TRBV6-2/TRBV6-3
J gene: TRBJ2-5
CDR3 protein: CASSYGSSGGQETQYF

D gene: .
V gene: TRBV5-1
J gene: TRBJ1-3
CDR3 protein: CASSVGDSGNTIYF

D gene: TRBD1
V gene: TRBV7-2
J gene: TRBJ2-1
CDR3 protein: CASSLAGTGVYNEQFF

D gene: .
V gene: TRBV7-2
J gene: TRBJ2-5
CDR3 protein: CASSFGPTGQETQYF

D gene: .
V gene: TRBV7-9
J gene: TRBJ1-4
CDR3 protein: CASSRPGVIEKLFF

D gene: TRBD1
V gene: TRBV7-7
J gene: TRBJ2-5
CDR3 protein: CASSPGGLAQETQYF

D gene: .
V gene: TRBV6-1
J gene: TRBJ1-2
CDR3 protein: CASSGVFRTGIWIGYTF

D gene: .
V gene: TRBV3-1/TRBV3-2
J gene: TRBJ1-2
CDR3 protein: CASSQLSVGDGYTF

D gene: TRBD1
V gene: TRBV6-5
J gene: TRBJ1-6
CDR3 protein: CASSRDRGSSPLHF

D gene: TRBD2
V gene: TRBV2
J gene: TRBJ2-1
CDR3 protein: CASSVGRTGGEQFF

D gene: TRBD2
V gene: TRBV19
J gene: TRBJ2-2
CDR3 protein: CASSYRGGSGELFF

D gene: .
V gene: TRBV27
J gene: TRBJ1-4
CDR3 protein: CASSFGRTTNEKLFF

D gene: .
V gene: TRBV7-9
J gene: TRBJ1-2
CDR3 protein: CASSLRTVTRRGYTF

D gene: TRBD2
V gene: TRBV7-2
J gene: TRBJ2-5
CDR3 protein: CASSLVAGGLQETQYF

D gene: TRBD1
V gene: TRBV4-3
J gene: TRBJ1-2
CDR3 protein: CASSQAGTGGDGYTF

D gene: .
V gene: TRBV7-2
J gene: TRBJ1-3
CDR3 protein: CASSLSNTIYF

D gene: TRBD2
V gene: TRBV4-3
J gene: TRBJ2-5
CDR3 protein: CASSQDKVSGGGVQETQYF

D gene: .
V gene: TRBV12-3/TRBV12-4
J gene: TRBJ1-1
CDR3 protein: CASSPGRGEAFF

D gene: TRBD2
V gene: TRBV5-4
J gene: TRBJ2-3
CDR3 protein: CASSFGGGLTDTQYF

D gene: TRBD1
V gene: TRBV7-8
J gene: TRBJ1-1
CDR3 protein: CASLQGEWNTEAFF

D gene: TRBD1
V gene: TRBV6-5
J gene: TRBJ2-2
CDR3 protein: CASRKTGVTGELFF

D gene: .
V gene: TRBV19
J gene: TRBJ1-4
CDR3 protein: CASNDGSAANEKLFF

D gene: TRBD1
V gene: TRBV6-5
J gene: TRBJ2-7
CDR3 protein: CASSYNDGTAYEQYF

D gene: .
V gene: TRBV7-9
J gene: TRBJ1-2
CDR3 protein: CASSVGLKTGTF

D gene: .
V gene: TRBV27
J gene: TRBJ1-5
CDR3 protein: CASSLSLGQPNQPQHF

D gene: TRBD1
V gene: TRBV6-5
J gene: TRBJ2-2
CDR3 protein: CASRGQGRTGELFF

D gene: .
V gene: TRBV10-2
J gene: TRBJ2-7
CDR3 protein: CASSDKRQGVNEQYF

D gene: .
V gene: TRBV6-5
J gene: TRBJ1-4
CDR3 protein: CASSYSTATNEKLFF

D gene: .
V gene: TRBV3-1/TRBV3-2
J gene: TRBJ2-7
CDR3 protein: CASSLQGSDYEQYF

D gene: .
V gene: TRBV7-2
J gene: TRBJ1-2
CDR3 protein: CASSLGGVDGYTF

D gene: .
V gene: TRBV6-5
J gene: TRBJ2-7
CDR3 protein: CASYGGTYEQYF